Following are 3 T cell receptor beta chains from one sample sequenced in a study of CD8 T cells in ankylosing spondylitis. TCRdb ran MiXCR on the 5' RACE reads and lists one entry per CDR3 protein. The sample has around 320,000 distinct CDR3 sequences; less than 25% are singletons. The sequenced sample was blood, either unsorted or a sorted T cell fraction (not recorded which). Receptors were obtained from a female donor with ankylosing spondylitis or in good health (not recorded which).

With regard to this clonotype: Germline is not matched at one junction end, which may reflect a read error. The V and J genes are TRBV7-2 and TRBJ1-3, with 10 bases that match TRBD1. Germline V CDR1 and CDR2: SGHTA, FQGNSA. The length of the CDR3 is 16 residues. DNA for the CDR3: TGTGCCAGCAGCTTAGTGGGACAGGGGTACGGAAACAACATATATTTT. Amino acids: CASSLVGQGYGNNIYF.

This clonotype has more than one count but fewer than ten. The chain employs TRBV6-5 and TRBJ2-3; a possible D gene is TRBD1 (5 bases). Trimming pared 8 bases from V and 6 bases from J, leaving 12 bases between. The germline CDR1 and CDR2 sequences are MNHEY and SVGAGI. The CDR3 loop spans 12 amino acids. CDR3 protein: CASRSKGDTQYF. Here the CDR3 DNA reads TGTGCCAGCCGTTCTAAGGGGGATACGCAGTATTTT.

The chain joins TRBV4-2 to TRBJ2-1; D is undetermined. V gave up 3 bases and J gave up 7 bases, with 13 bases separating them. The CDR3 runs 14 residues. Per germline, CDR1 LGHNA and CDR2 YNFKEQ. The CDR3: CASSQIRSGNEQFF. CDR3 nucleotide sequence: TGTGCCAGCAGCCAGATTCGGAGTGGGAATGAGCAGTTCTTC.